The source of this TCR beta chain is a study of blood T cell repertoires in COVID-19. Background on the study: Some COVID-19 samples were acute and others convalescent; all came from the United States, Italy and Spain.

As handled by the study authors: Estimation of nucleated cell counts was performed using reference gene primer amplification. Measured with immunoSEQ multiplex PCR; TCRdb has only the in-frame clones, and not every one. The D gene and trimming were derived from the DNA, and the V and J assignments and clone size from that table. The profile shows 100,000 to 150,000 clones, 88% of them singletons. The sample holds one count of this clone. The receptor was isolated from a human donor in a cohort sampled during active COVID-19. Material for sequencing was peripheral blood.

CDR3 loop: CATHRGQGGELFF. The DNA of the CDR3 is TGTGCCACCCACAGGGGGCAGGGCGGGGAGCTGTTTTTT. This rearrangement joins TRBV6-5 to TRBJ2-2; 9 positions match TRBD1. The CDR3 contains 13 residues. The germline V gene encodes CDR1 MNHEY and CDR2 SVGAGI. V gave up 10 bases and J gave up 7 bases; unmatched junction bases: 7.